The rows below give T cell receptor beta chains drawn from one sample of a study of tumor and adjacent non-tumor tissue in lung cancer. TCRdb re-derived calls from the multiplex PCR reads in MiXCR, one entry per CDR3 protein. Among 40,000 to 55,000 distinct CDR3 sequences listed, 74% were seen once. Specimen: distant non-tumor lung tissue. The receptors shown here come from a woman in her sixties or seventies with non-small cell lung cancer. The CDR3 runs from the conserved cysteine through the conserved F or W. D genes are given only for firm matches. The size entry is marked missing in some rows and otherwise reads once, few, many or a size class.

cdr3_nt cdr3_aa v_call clone_size d_call j_call
TGTGCCAGCAGTTCCCAGAGGGAGCAGTACTTC CASSSQREQYF TRBV6-6 many - TRBJ2-7
TGTGCCAGCACCAAGCCCACGAGACAGGGGGCGGGTGGCTACACCTTC CASTKPTRQGAGGYTF TRBV28 many TRBD1 TRBJ1-2
TGCGCCAGCAGCCCCATGGGGACGGCCGGCGGGGCTGAAGCTTTCTTT CASSPMGTAGGAEAFF TRBV4-1 many - TRBJ1-1
TGTGCCAGCAGCTTACCGGCGGGTGGGCCGTATAGCAATCAGCCCCAGCATTTT CASSLPAGGPYSNQPQHF TRBV7-8 - - TRBJ1-5
TGTGCCAGCAGCTTAGAGGCCACTTTTGAGACCCAGTACTTC CASSLEATFETQYF TRBV11-2 - - TRBJ2-5
TGCGCCAGCAGCCAAGACACCGGACAGCAAGAGACCCAGTACTTC CASSQDTGQQETQYF TRBV4-3 many - TRBJ2-5
TGTGCCAGCAGCCCAGGGGGGACGGGGACTTCACCCCTCCGCTTT CASSPGGTGTSPLRF TRBV7-9 - TRBD1 TRBJ1-6
TGTGCCAGCAGACAGGGGTCGGGCCCTGGTGGCTACACCTTC CASRQGSGPGGYTF TRBV14 many TRBD1 TRBJ1-2
TGCAGCTTCCGACAGAGCGAGGGCTATGGCTGGACCTTC CSFRQSEGYGWTF TRBV29-1 - - TRBJ1-2
TGTGCCAGGAGCCCCTACAAGGACCAACGCACAGATACGCAGTATTTT CARSPYKDQRTDTQYF TRBV11-3 - - TRBJ2-3
TGTGCCAGCAGTCCCAAATCCGGGACAGAAATTTATAGGCAGTATTTT CASSPKSGTEIYRQYF TRBV11-2 - TRBD1 TRBJ2-3
TGTACCAGCAGCCGACGACAGGTCGAGAGGATAGAAACCCAGTACTTC CTSSRRQVERIETQYF TRBV11-1 - - TRBJ2-5
TGTGCCAGCTGTAGGACCGGGACAGGAGGCGCGGAGGCCCAGTACTTC CASCRTGTGGAEAQYF TRBV6-5 - TRBD1 TRBJ2-5
TGCGCCAGCAGACCCACTAGGGAAGGGATGAACACTGAAGCTCTCTTT CASRPTREGMNTEALF TRBV4-3 - - TRBJ1-1
TGTACCAGCAGTTCGGTGACAGGGGCCTTTCACGAGCAGTACTTC CTSSSVTGAFHEQYF TRBV11-2 - TRBD1 TRBJ2-7
TGTGCCAGCAGGTTAAACCCAGCAGGGGGTGGTGGCTACACCTTC CASRLNPAGGGGYTF TRBV7-8 - TRBD1 TRBJ1-2
TGTGCGAACAGCGCCGGACAGGGGCGGCGCACAGATACGCAGTATTTT CANSAGQGRRTDTQYF TRBV4-2 - TRBD1 TRBJ2-3
TGTGCCAGCAGCCCCATAAGGGGTGTACAGGGCAATCAGCCTCGGCATTTT CASSPIRGVQGNQPRHF TRBV7-8 - - TRBJ1-5
TGTGCCAACAGTAACACGCGCTTCGGAGATATCTCCTACAATGAGCAGTTCTTC CANSNTRFGDISYNEQFF TRBV6-5 - - TRBJ2-1
TGCAGCGTTGTCTTTGGGGGGCAAGGTGCTGGCTACACCTTC CSVVFGGQGAGYTF TRBV29-1 once - TRBJ1-2
TGTGCCAGCAGCTTAGGAGGGTTCGGACGGTTCCAAGAGACCCAGTACTTC CASSLGGFGRFQETQYF TRBV11-3 medium-sized - TRBJ2-5
TGTGCCAGCAGTTTAGGGGTTCACTATGGCTACACCTTC CASSLGVHYGYTF TRBV14 many - TRBJ1-2
TGCGCCAGCAGCCTCACATTGGACAGGGTGGGCTATGGCTACACCTTC CASSLTLDRVGYGYTF TRBV4-3 - TRBD1 TRBJ1-2
TGTGCCAGTAGTACAACCCGTGGACTAGCGGCCATGGGTACGCAGTATTTT CASSTTRGLAAMGTQYF TRBV19 once TRBD2 TRBJ2-3
TGTGCCAGTAGTTACGGAGGGACAGCATACGAGCAGAACTTC CASSYGGTAYEQNF TRBV6-2/TRBV6-3 - - TRBJ2-7
TGCGCCAGCAGCCAAGCCATACGCCTCAACTATGGCTACATATTC CASSQAIRLNYGYIF TRBV4-3 - - TRBJ1-2